This passage covers 6 T cell receptor beta chains from one sample sequenced in a study of shared clonotypes between healthy human individuals (dated by TCRdb to 2020 to 2021). Libraries were prepared through the immunoSEQ multiplex PCR assay. TCRdb's version of the immuneACCESS table is confined to in-frame rearrangements and falls short of the full clone set. An unresolved V gene accounts for under half of the shortfall where checked; the remainder is of unknown origin. The sample data list about 2.4 million clones, and 90% to 95% of these were observed just once. About 0.34% of the sample rests with the top ten. The specimen sequenced was naive CD4+ T cells from PBMCs. This sample's cell subset or site label indicates: CD45RA+ positively selected. These receptors came from a man aged 18 to 35 in good health. Some clones in this sample may be carry-over from other donors' samples.

The chain couples TRBV11-2 to TRBJ2-7, with D tentatively TRBD1 or TRBD2 (7 bases each). Trimming removed 3 bases at V and 6 bases at J, with 27 bases between. The CDR3 covers 18 residues. Germline V gene sequence: CDR1 SGHAT, CDR2 FQNNGV. CDR3 amino acids: CASSLISSYLQGRAEQYF. CDR3 nucleotides: TGTGCCAGCAGCTTGATTTCTTCTTATCTACAGGGGAGGGCCGAGCAGTACTTC.

This clone was seen a few times. This rearrangement joins TRBV30 to TRBJ1-4; D is possibly TRBD1 (5 bases). The CDR3 loop spans 13 amino acids. Germline assignment: CDR1 GTSNPN and CDR2 SVGIG (reference sequence). Deletions cut 1 base from V and 5 bases from J, with 8 bases between. The CDR3 protein is CAWSGSGNEKLFF. The CDR3, as DNA: TGTGCCTGGAGTGGATCAGGGAATGAAAAACTGTTTTTT.

This clone was counted only a few times. The CDR3 loop reads CASSARQSSYEQYF. The CDR3 nucleotides read TGTGCCAGCAGCGCTAGACAGAGCTCCTACGAGCAGTACTTC. The chain recombines TRBV7-9 with TRBJ2-7; D may be TRBD1 (5 bases). From germline, CDR1 is SEHNR and CDR2 FQNEAQ (reference sequence). CDR3 size: 14 residues. V was pared by 5 bases and J by 0 bases, with 11 bases between.

The chain is built from TRBV18 and TRBJ1-1; 8 nucleotides align to TRBD1. The length of the CDR3 is 16 residues. With V trimmed by 2 bases and J by 10 bases, 15 bases remained unmatched. Germline V CDR1 and CDR2: KGHSH, LQKENI. The CDR3 region is CASSPATLRGHRGAFF. The CDR3 DNA sequence: TGTGCCAGCTCACCAGCCACCCTCAGGGGGCATCGTGGAGCTTTCTTT. Full variable domain (missing parts from reference TRBV18 and TRBJ1-1): NAGVMQNPRHLVRRRGQEARLRCSPMKGHSHVYWYRQLPEEGLKFMVYLQKENIIDESGMPKERFSAEFPKEGPSILRIQQVVRGDSAAYFCASSPATLRGHRGAFFGQGTRLTVV.

The V call is TRBV7-3, the J call TRBJ2-2, with D unresolved. This CDR3 is 16 amino acids long. The V gene lost 1 base and the J gene lost 1 base, with 10 bases spanning the gap. CDR1 is SGHTA and CDR2 is FQGTGA in the germline V gene. CDR3 DNA: TGTGCCAGCAGCTTAAGGGCAGGCAAGAACACCGGGGAGCTGTTTTTT. As protein: CASSLRAGKNTGELFF.

V gene TRBV9 combines with J gene TRBJ2-5, with 9 bases lining up with TRBD1. V shed 0 bases and J 5 bases; nucleotides not matched to a gene: 11. Germline V gene lookup returns CDR1 SGDLS and CDR2 YYNGEE. The CDR3 sequence is 17 residues long. CDR3 in DNA: TGTGCCAGCAGCGTAGCTGGGGGGACAGGGTTCGGGGAGACCCAGTACTTC. Its protein product is CASSVAGGTGFGETQYF.